The 22 T cell receptor beta chains listed next were all sequenced from one sample in a study of cytomegalovirus exposure and HLA in healthy donors. PCR employed 60 Vbeta and 13 Jbeta primers. The protocol was immunoSEQ multiplex PCR, while the TCRdb copy is restricted to in-frame clones and leaves out a portion. Of under 200,000 clones detected, around 90% appear once; the ten largest clones hold about 0.9%. The source material was PBMCs. The receptors here all came from a woman under 40 in good health and CMV-seronegative.

The chain couples TRBV7-7 to TRBJ2-2; possible D gene TRBD2, 5 bases. The CDR3 consists of 15 residues. Germline values: CDR1 SSHAT, CDR2 FNYEAQ (reference sequence). Trimming shortened V by 2 bases and J by 3 bases, and 10 bases separated the two germline ends. Here the CDR3 reads CASSLTRGDTGELFF. The CDR3, as DNA: TGTGCCAGCAGCTTAACTAGAGGTGACACCGGGGAGCTGTTTTTT. The full variable domain, with the rest looked up from reference TRBV7-7 and TRBJ2-2, is GAGVSQSPRYKVTKRGQDVTLRCDPISSHATLYWYQQALGQGPEFLTYFNYEAQPDKSGLPSDRFSAERPEGSISTLTIQRTEQRDSAMYRCASSLTRGDTGELFFGEGSRLTVL.

V and J are TRBV25-1 and TRBJ2-5; weak D call: TRBD1 (6 bases). The CDR3 has 17 amino acids. The ends were cut back, 5 bases at V and 4 bases at J, with 23 bases in the middle. CDR1 and CDR2 (germline): MGHDK, SYGVNS. The CDR3 DNA reads TGTGCCAGCAGTCCCCAAATGGTACAGGGATACAGAGAGACCCAGTACTTC. It translates to CASSPQMVQGYRETQYF.

This clone was detected once. The chain links TRBV5-4 to TRBJ2-4, with D possibly TRBD2 on 5 matching bases. Looked up from germline, CDR1 is SGHNT and CDR2 is YYREEE (reference sequence). Trimming cost V 6 bases and J 4 bases, with 11 bases left between them. The CDR3 runs 13 residues. The CDR3 region is CASTPSGKNIQYF. Written as DNA, the CDR3 is TGTGCCAGCACCCCGAGCGGAAAAAACATTCAGTACTTC.

The chain has TRBV7-2 and TRBJ1-2, with TRBD1 as a possible D gene (6 bases). CDR3 size: 13 residues. The germline V gene encodes CDR1 SGHTA and CDR2 FQGNSA. Trimming cost V 1 base and J 8 bases, with 11 bases left between them. The DNA for the CDR3 is TGTGCCAGCAGCTTAGTGGACAGTCAGGGCTACACCTTC. This encodes CASSLVDSQGYTF.

The rearrangement links TRBV11-3 to TRBJ2-1; TRBD2 is a possible D gene (5 bases). Germline lookup yields CDR1 SGHNT and CDR2 YENEEA. The CDR3 has 15 residues. Trimming pared 1 base from V and 0 bases from J, leaving 7 bases between. CDR3 nucleotide sequence: TGTGCCAGCAGCTTAGCGGGGAGCTCCTACAATGAGCAGTTCTTC. Residues: CASSLAGSSYNEQFF.

The chain joins TRBV4-3 to TRBJ1-3; the D gene is possibly TRBD1 (5 bases). The CDR3 loop spans 15 amino acids. Germline V gene sequence: CDR1 LGHNA, CDR2 YSLEER. Between the trimmed V and J ends, which lost 1 base and 4 bases, there was a span of 11 bases. The CDR3 DNA reads TGCGCCAGCAGCCAAGGTCGACAGATCGGAAACACCATATATTTT. Protein product: CASSQGRQIGNTIYF.

The chain has TRBV27 and TRBJ2-5, with D unclear. The germline V gene has CDR1 MNHEY and CDR2 SMNVEV (reference sequence). Trimming removed 6 bases at V and 0 bases at J, with 14 bases between. There are 15 residues in the CDR3. CDR3 sequence: CASSQDFSYQETQYF. The DNA for the CDR3 is TGTGCCAGCAGCCAGGATTTTTCGTACCAAGAGACCCAGTACTTC.

This chain links TRBV6-5 with TRBJ2-3; 9 bases align to TRBD1. Germline V lookup: CDR1 MNHEY, CDR2 SVGAGI. V trimming: 1 base; J trimming: 2 bases; junction bases outside the gene matches: 4. There are 16 residues in the CDR3. CDR3 coding DNA: TGTGCCAGCAGTTACTTGGGACAGGGCGACACAGATACGCAGTATTTT. Residues: CASSYLGQGDTDTQYF.

The rearrangement joins TRBV4-2 to TRBJ1-2; D might be TRBD1 (5 bases). Trimming took off 0 bases at V and 3 bases at J, with 14 bases between the two ends. The germline V gene encodes CDR1 LGHNA and CDR2 YNFKEQ. The length of the CDR3 is 16 residues. The CDR3 DNA is TGTGCCAGCAGCCAAGAGGTCGGGGGGTTGGACTATGGCTACACCTTC. It yields the protein CASSQEVGGLDYGYTF.

Only a few counts were recorded for this clone. The chain links TRBV19 to TRBJ1-1; tentative D call: TRBD1 (5 bases). The germline V and J ends were trimmed by 5 bases and 4 bases, with 11 bases remaining between them. The CDR3 covers 13 residues. Germline CDR1 LNHDA, CDR2 SQIVND (reference sequence). CDR3 sequence reads: CASSFQGFTEAFF. The CDR3 region has the DNA TGTGCCAGTAGTTTCCAGGGTTTCACTGAAGCTTTCTTT.

The gene calls are TRBV5-1 and TRBJ2-7; 9 bases align to TRBD2. Per the germline V gene, CDR1 is SGHRS and CDR2 is YFSETQ. J gave up 3 bases and V 0 bases, and 10 bases lay outside the gene matches. The CDR3 has 17 residues. In nucleotides, the CDR3 is TGCGCCAGCAGCTTGGTAGCACTAGCGGGTAGAAACTACGAGCAGTACTTC. The encoded protein is CASSLVALAGRNYEQYF.

The chain employs TRBV30 and TRBJ2-1; a weak D match, TRBD2 (6 bases). In germline, CDR1 is GTSNPN, CDR2 SVGIG (reference sequence). The CDR3 spans 15 residues. With 3 bases removed from V and 5 bases from J, the gap between germline ends came to 17 bases. DNA of the CDR3: TGTGCCTGGAGATATTTAGCGGTTGTCAACAATGAGCAGTTCTTC. This sequence encodes CAWRYLAVVNNEQFF.

The CDR3 sequence: CATSREGQGLYEQYF. As DNA, the CDR3 is TGTGCCACCAGCAGAGAAGGGCAGGGTTTGTACGAGCAGTACTTC. V gene TRBV15 combines with J gene TRBJ2-7, with D possibly TRBD1 on 5 matching bases. Per the germline V gene, CDR1 is LNHNV and CDR2 is YYDKDF (reference sequence). V was trimmed by 0 bases and J by 4 bases, leaving 13 bases between them. The length of the CDR3 is 15 residues.

The table lists this clone with a count of one. The V call is TRBV5-6, the J call TRBJ2-3, with 8 bases identical to TRBD1. J gave up 0 bases and V 6 bases, and 6 bases lay outside the gene matches. The CDR3 has 15 amino acids. Germline CDR1 and CDR2: SGHDT and YYEEEE. DNA of the CDR3: TGTGCCAGCACCCGGGACAGGAGCAGCACAGATACGCAGTATTTT. This encodes CASTRDRSSTDTQYF. The variable domain in full, completed from reference TRBV5-6 and TRBJ2-3, reads DAGVTQSPTHLIKTRGQQVTLRCSPKSGHDTVSWYQQALGQGPQFIFQYYEEEERQRGNFPDRFSGHQFPNYSSELNVNALLLGDSALYLCASTRDRSSTDTQYFGPGTRLTVL.

The chain is built from TRBV10-3 and TRBJ1-1, with D possibly being TRBD1 (6 bases). From germline, CDR1 is ENHRY and CDR2 SYGVKD. The CDR3 is 13 residues long. The germline V and J ends were trimmed by 7 bases and 5 bases, with 14 bases remaining between them. CDR3 residues: CAITQGQGTEAFF. The CDR3 region has the DNA TGTGCCATCACCCAGGGGCAAGGGACTGAAGCTTTCTTT.

V is TRBV29-1 and J is TRBJ2-3, with D possibly being TRBD2 (6 bases). The CDR3 covers 13 residues. Germline assignment: CDR1 SQVTM and CDR2 ANQGSEA. The ends were cut back, 5 bases at V and 6 bases at J, with 15 bases in the middle. Written as DNA, the CDR3 is TGCAGCGTTAAAGGGACGGACTACGATACGCAGTATTTT. This translates into CSVKGTDYDTQYF.

This chain joins TRBV5-1 and TRBJ1-4; 12 bases align to TRBD1. Germline values: CDR1 SGHRS, CDR2 YFSETQ. V was pared by 4 bases and J by 7 bases, with 2 bases of the junction left unmatched. The CDR3 consists of 14 residues. The chain's CDR3 is CASSRGQGAEKLFF. The CDR3, as DNA: TGCGCCAGCAGCAGGGGACAGGGGGCTGAAAAACTGTTTTTT.

V usage is TRBV27 and J usage is TRBJ1-2, with D unresolved. Trimming took off 4 bases at V and 5 bases at J, with 14 bases between the two ends. Germline CDR1 MNHEY, CDR2 SMNVEV (reference sequence). CDR3 length: 14 amino acids. CDR3: CASSSSSGGYGYTF. CDR3 sequence (DNA): TGTGCCAGCAGTTCATCCTCCGGCGGGTATGGCTACACCTTC.

The V and J genes are TRBV27 and TRBJ2-3; tentatively, D is TRBD1 (6 bases). Germline V gives CDR1 MNHEY, CDR2 SMNVEV (reference sequence). V was cut by 6 bases and J by 2 bases, with 15 bases left in between. The CDR3 runs to 15 residues. The CDR3 loop reads CASSQGQPSTDTQYF. The CDR3 nucleotides are TGTGCCAGCAGCCAAGGACAGCCCTCCACAGATACGCAGTATTTT.

The rearrangement joins TRBV7-2 to TRBJ1-1, with 7 positions matching TRBD1. The length of the CDR3 is 15 residues. Germline assignment: CDR1 SGHTA and CDR2 FQGNSA. Trimming cost V 7 bases and J 1 base; bases outside gene matches: 9. The CDR3 DNA is TGTGCCAGCACCGGGGGACAGCCAGGGAACACTGAAGCTTTCTTT. This encodes CASTGGQPGNTEAFF. Combining the CDR3 with reference TRBV7-2 and TRBJ1-1 gives the whole variable domain GAGVSQSPSNKVTEKGKDVELRCDPISGHTALYWYRQSLGQGLEFLIYFQGNSAPDKSGLPSDRFSAERTGGSVSTLTIQRTQQEDSAVYLCASTGGQPGNTEAFFGQGTRLTVV.

The chain is built from TRBV6-6 and TRBJ2-7; 7 bases agree with TRBD1. The junction had 5 bases not matched to a gene; V was cut back by 4 bases and J by 5 bases. The length of the CDR3 is 13 residues. In germline, CDR1 is MNHNY, CDR2 SVGAGI (reference sequence). The CDR3 bases are TGTGCCAGCAGTTCCCAGGGGGTGAACGAGCAGTACTTC. It specifies CASSSQGVNEQYF.

J is TRBJ1-1 and V is TRBV7-8; perhaps TRBD1 as D (6 bases). CDR1 is SGHVS and CDR2 is FQNEAQ in the germline V gene. The V end was cut by 1 base, the J end by 5 bases, with 17 bases between. The CDR3 covers 16 residues. CDR3 sequence: CASSLVSDSKRTEAFF. In DNA form, the CDR3 reads TGTGCCAGCAGCTTAGTTTCGGACAGTAAAAGGACTGAAGCTTTCTTT.